The T cell receptor beta chain described here comes from a study of blood T cell repertoires in COVID-19. Study as a whole: Some COVID-19 samples were acute and others convalescent; all came from the United States, Italy and Spain. PBMCs, B-cell-depleted T cells, or T cells provided the cDNA or gDNA that made up the material.

There are a few counts of this clone. Authors' data handling: Estimation of nucleated cell counts was performed using reference gene primer amplification. Clones were read by immunoSEQ multiplex PCR, and TCRdb kept only the in-frame ones, dropping some. V, J and clone size reflect that table, while D and trimming were determined from the DNA. In the table there are under 450,000 clones, approximately 87% of which are singletons. Trimming cost V 2 bases and J 0 bases; bases outside gene matches: 5. The length of the CDR3 is 17 residues. Germline V gene lookup returns CDR1 WNHNN and CDR2 SYGVQD (reference sequence).

The source material was PBMCs or T cells enriched from blood (not recorded which). The chain links TRBV10-1 to TRBJ2-5; TRBD2 agrees at 11 bases. The origin of this receptor is a man aged 30-40 years who had recovered from COVID-19. CDR3 in amino acids: CASSEPLSGGDQETQYF. In DNA, the CDR3 is TGCGCCAGCAGTGAGCCCCTTAGCGGGGGGGACCAAGAGACCCAGTACTTC.